A single sample gave rise to the 22 T cell receptor beta chains below, sequenced in a study of T cell repertoires in cytomegalovirus infection. TCRdb re-called the reads through MiXCR, storing one row per CDR3 protein. The data show approximately 990,000 distinct CDR3 sequences, around 29% seen once. Their recognized antigens are unknown. Sequenced material: cultured CD8+ T cells from PBMCs, taken from culture after CMV antigen stimulation. The source of these receptors is a human donor in good health (CMV status not recorded). Some clones in this sample may be carry-over from other donors' samples.

This chain joins TRBV7-8 and TRBJ1-5; D ambiguous. The V gene's germline CDR1 is SGHVS and CDR2 FQNEAQ. This CDR3 is 16 amino acids long. V lost 4 bases, J lost 2 bases, and 15 bases lay in between. The CDR3 DNA reads TGTGCCAGCAGCTCGGCGGGAGGGTCGGGCAATCAGCCCCAGCATTTT. This translates into CASSSAGGSGNQPQHF.

This chain links TRBV19 with TRBJ2-7; perhaps TRBD2 as D (6 bases). CDR3 length: 15 residues. From germline, CDR1 is LNHDA and CDR2 SQIVND (reference sequence). V was clipped by 5 bases and J by 3 bases, with 17 bases between them. The CDR3 sequence is CASSVRREAGYEQYF. DNA for the CDR3: TGTGCCAGTAGTGTCCGCAGGGAGGCGGGCTACGAGCAGTACTTC.

J is TRBJ2-3 and V is TRBV4-3, with 15 bases matching TRBD2. Germline V CDR1 and CDR2: LGHNA, YSLEER. After removal of 3 bases from V and 5 bases from J, the junction contained 9 bases not matched to a gene. This CDR3 region has 18 residues. CDR3 sequence (DNA): TGCGCCAGCAGCCACAGGACTAGCGGGGGGGCCATTGAAGATACGCAGTATTTT. As protein: CASSHRTSGGAIEDTQYF.

A note on this clonotype: The junction differs from germline at one of its ends, possibly a read error. V and J are TRBV14 and TRBJ2-7; the D is unclear. CDR1 is SGHDN, CDR2 FVKESK, per germline. The CDR3 is 14 amino acids. CDR3 sequence (DNA): TGTGCCAGCAGCCAATACGGTCTCTCCTCCGAGCAGTACTTC. This codes for CASSQYGLSSEQYF.

The table lists this clonotype with many counts. This rearrangement joins TRBV7-6 to TRBJ2-6, with D maybe TRBD1 (5 bases). The ends were cut back, 2 bases at V and 4 bases at J, with 18 bases in the middle. CDR1 is SGHVS and CDR2 is FNYEAQ in the germline V gene. The CDR3 contains 18 residues. CDR3 in amino acids: CASSLPRTTAAGANVLTF. CDR3 nucleotide sequence: TGTGCCAGCAGCTTACCAAGGACAACCGCGGCGGGGGCCAACGTCCTGACTTTC.

The chain carries TRBV20-1 and TRBJ1-1; D gene uncertain. V lost 0 bases, J lost 6 bases, and 11 bases lay in between. The germline V gene encodes CDR1 DFQATT and CDR2 SNEGSKA (reference sequence). The CDR3 is 13 residues long. CDR3 in DNA: TGCAGTGCTAGAGATCCAGGAGGCCCTGAAGCTTTCTTT. It codes for CSARDPGGPEAFF.

The chain has TRBV5-4 and TRBJ2-7; 10 bases agree with TRBD1. J was trimmed by 6 bases and V by 4 bases; bases with no gene match: 10. This CDR3 comprises 15 residues. Germline-derived CDR1 and CDR2 are SGHNT and YYREEE (reference sequence). The CDR3 loop reads CASSGGTGAVSEQYF. Written as DNA, the CDR3 is TGTGCCAGCAGCGGCGGGACAGGGGCTGTAAGCGAGCAGTACTTC. Looking up the rest from reference TRBV5-4 and TRBJ2-7 gives the full variable domain: ETGVTQSPTHLIKTRGQQVTLRCSSQSGHNTVSWYQQALGQGPQFIFQYYREEENGRGNFPPRFSGLQFPNYSSELNVNALELDDSALYLCASSGGTGAVSEQYFGPGTRLTVT.

This clonotype was observed a few times. The rearrangement links TRBV4-2 to TRBJ1-4; D may be TRBD1 (5 bases). Per the germline V gene, CDR1 is LGHNA and CDR2 is YNFKEQ. V lost 4 bases to trimming and J lost 8 bases, with 26 bases between them. This CDR3 contains 18 residues. CDR3 DNA sequence: TGTGCCAGCAGCCCCATTCGGGGCAGGGTTGAGACGGGAGAAAAACTGTTTTTT. Translation: CASSPIRGRVETGEKLFF.

The chain joins TRBV7-6 to TRBJ1-1; perhaps TRBD1 as D (6 bases). The germline V gene has CDR1 SGHVS and CDR2 FNYEAQ. CDR3 length: 14 amino acids. The V end lost 3 bases, the J end lost 6 bases, and 14 bases lay between the germline ends. As DNA, the CDR3 is TGTGCCAGCAGCTTCAAGAACAGGGACGCTGAAGCTTTCTTT. Protein sequence: CASSFKNRDAEAFF.

This chain links TRBV4-3 with TRBJ1-1, with a tentative D call TRBD1 (5 bases). The CDR3 has 15 residues. The germline gives CDR1 LGHNA, CDR2 YSLEER. V lost 0 bases, J lost 5 bases, and 13 bases lay in between. DNA for the CDR3: TGCGCCAGCAGCCAAGATAAGAGGGGTAAGACTGAAGCTTTCTTT. This encodes CASSQDKRGKTEAFF.

This clonotype was observed a handful of times. This chain links TRBV12-3 or TRBV12-4 with TRBJ2-7; no definite D call. The CDR3 totals 13 residues. V was trimmed by 3 bases and J by 0 bases, leaving 6 bases between them. In DNA form, the CDR3 reads TGTGCCAGCAGTTTGGCCTGCTCCTACGAGCAGTACGTC. This gives the protein CASSLACSYEQYV.

The chain couples TRBV10-2 to TRBJ1-6, with 7 bases fitting TRBD1. Germline V gene lookup returns CDR1 WSHSY and CDR2 SAAADI. This CDR3 spans 16 amino acids. The trim removed 8 bases at V and 6 bases at J, leaving 13 bases unmatched. In DNA, the CDR3 is TGCGCCAGCCCCGAGGGAGGGGGCGAGGGTAATTCACCCCTCCACTTT. It is translated as CASPEGGGEGNSPLHF.

This clonotype was counted at least ten times. The chain joins TRBV10-3 to TRBJ1-5, with TRBD1 as a possible D gene (5 bases). The germline V gene encodes CDR1 ENHRY and CDR2 SYGVKD. Deletions cut 0 bases from V and 0 bases from J, with 15 bases between. CDR3 size: 18 residues. The CDR3 region is CAISESRDAFYSNQPQHF. The CDR3 nucleotides are TGTGCCATCAGTGAGTCTAGGGACGCTTTTTATAGCAATCAGCCCCAGCATTTT.

CDR3 sequence reads: CASSPPKGQGSYNEQFF. In DNA form, the CDR3 reads TGTGCCAGTAGCCCACCGAAGGGACAGGGCTCCTACAATGAGCAGTTCTTC. J is TRBJ2-1 and V is TRBV19; 9 positions match TRBD1. Trimming took 6 bases from V and 0 from J; bases not matched to a gene: 9. CDR3 length equals 17 residues. The germline CDR1 and CDR2 sequences are LNHDA and SQIVND (reference sequence).

The rearrangement joins TRBV20-1 to TRBJ2-1, with no clear D. This CDR3 region has 15 residues. Germline V CDR1 and CDR2: DFQATT, SNEGSKA (reference sequence). Trimming cost V 7 bases and J 0 bases, with 16 bases left between them. CDR3 protein: CSVPGKSGSYNEQFF. The CDR3 DNA is TGCAGTGTCCCGGGCAAGTCGGGCTCCTACAATGAGCAGTTCTTC.

The gene calls are TRBV19 and TRBJ2-7, with TRBD1 as a possible D gene (5 bases). The germline V and J ends were trimmed by 1 base and 7 bases, with 5 bases remaining between them. Looked up from germline, CDR1 is LNHDA and CDR2 is SQIVND (reference sequence). The CDR3 has 11 residues. CDR3 loop: CASSIAGEQYF. CDR3 nucleotides: TGTGCCAGTAGTATAGCAGGGGAGCAGTACTTC.

J is TRBJ2-1 and V is TRBV11-1, with D tentatively TRBD1 (7 bases). The V end lost 5 bases, the J end lost 5 bases, and 19 bases lay between the germline ends. Germline V gene data show CDR1 as SGHAT and CDR2 as FQDESV (reference sequence). This CDR3 is built from 16 residues. CDR3 DNA sequence: TGTGCCAGCAGCCTCCAAGACAGGGACTCTCACAATGAGCAGTTCTTC. Translating gives CASSLQDRDSHNEQFF.

Only a few counts were recorded for this clonotype. The rearrangement uses TRBV10-3 and TRBJ1-2; TRBD1 matches at 11 bases. V lost 8 bases to trimming and J lost 6 bases; unmatched junction nucleotides: 11. The CDR3 is 15 amino acids. Germline V CDR1 and CDR2: ENHRY, SYGVKD. In DNA, the CDR3 is TGTGCCATCCTTACCGGGACAGGGGGAACTAATGGCTACACCTTC. Translation gives CAILTGTGGTNGYTF.

This chain uses TRBV2 with TRBJ1-1; D is unresolved. The V end lost 1 base, the J end lost 2 bases, and 11 bases lay between the germline ends. The length of the CDR3 is 15 residues. Per the germline V gene, CDR1 is SNHLY and CDR2 is FYNNEI. CDR3 sequence: CASSEEGRGNTEAFF. The CDR3, as DNA: TGTGCCAGCAGTGAAGAGGGTCGGGGAAACACTGAAGCTTTCTTT. Complete variable domain (other parts from reference TRBV2 and TRBJ1-1): EPEVTQTPSHQVTQMGQEVILRCVPISNHLYFYWYRQILGQKVEFLVSFYNNEISEKSEIFDDQFSVERPDGSNFTLKIRSTKLEDSAMYFCASSEEGRGNTEAFFGQGTRLTVV.

This clonotype has just a few counts. The V call is TRBV11-2, the J call TRBJ2-7, with D maybe TRBD2 (5 bases). The CDR3 sequence is 14 residues long. Germline assignment: CDR1 SGHAT and CDR2 FQNNGV. Trimming cost V 4 bases and J 2 bases, with 12 bases left between them. The CDR3 bases are TGTGCCAGCAGCTCTCCGAGGCGGGCCTACGAGCAGTACGTC. Protein sequence: CASSSPRRAYEQYV.

This clonotype was seen a few times. The chain employs TRBV6-2 or TRBV6-3 and TRBJ2-1; D might be TRBD2 (5 bases). The V and J ends lost 8 bases and 1 base respectively, with 9 bases between them. In germline, CDR1 is MNHEY, CDR2 SVGEGT. The CDR3 totals 13 residues. CDR3 sequence (DNA): TGTGCCAGCGAGGGCCTTTCCTACAATGAGCAGTTCTTC. Translated: CASEGLSYNEQFF.

The chain recombines TRBV18 with TRBJ2-7; D may match TRBD1 or TRBD2 (5 bases each). Germline V gene data show CDR1 as KGHSH and CDR2 as LQKENI. V was trimmed by 6 bases and J by 4 bases, leaving 22 bases between them. CDR3 length: 16 amino acids. The CDR3 sequence is CASSLGEGRGLYEQYV. The CDR3 DNA reads TGTGCCAGCTCCCTTGGTGAGGGGAGAGGGTTATACGAGCAGTACGTC.